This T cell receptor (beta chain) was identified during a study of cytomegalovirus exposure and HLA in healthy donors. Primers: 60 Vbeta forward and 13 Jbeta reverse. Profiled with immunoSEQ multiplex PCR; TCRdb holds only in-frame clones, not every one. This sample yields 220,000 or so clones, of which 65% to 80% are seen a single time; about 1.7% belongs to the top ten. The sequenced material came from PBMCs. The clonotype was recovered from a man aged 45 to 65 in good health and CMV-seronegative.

CDR3 in amino acids: CASHPSGQLNTEAFF. CDR3 DNA sequence: TGTGCCAGTCACCCGAGCGGGCAATTGAACACTGAAGCTTTCTTT. This chain joins TRBV19 and TRBJ1-1; D remains ambiguous. Per germline, CDR1 LNHDA and CDR2 SQIVND (reference sequence). This CDR3 has 15 amino acids. The V and J ends lost 8 bases and 0 bases respectively, with 16 bases between them.